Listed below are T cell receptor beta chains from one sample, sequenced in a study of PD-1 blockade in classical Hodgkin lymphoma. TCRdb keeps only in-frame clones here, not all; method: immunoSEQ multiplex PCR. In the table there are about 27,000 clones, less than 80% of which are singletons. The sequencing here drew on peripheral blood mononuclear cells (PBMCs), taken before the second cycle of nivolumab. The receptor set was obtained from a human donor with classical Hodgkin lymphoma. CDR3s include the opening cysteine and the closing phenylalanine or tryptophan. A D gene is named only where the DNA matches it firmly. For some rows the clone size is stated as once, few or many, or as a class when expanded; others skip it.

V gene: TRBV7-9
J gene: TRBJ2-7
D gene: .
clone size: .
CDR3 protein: CASSLATLPLNEQYF
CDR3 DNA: TGTGCCAGCAGCTTAGCCACCCTACCCTTGAACGAGCAGTACTTC

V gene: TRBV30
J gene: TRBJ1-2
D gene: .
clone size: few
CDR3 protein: CAWSVPYGYTF
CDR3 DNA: TGTGCCTGGAGTGTGCCCTATGGCTACACCTTC

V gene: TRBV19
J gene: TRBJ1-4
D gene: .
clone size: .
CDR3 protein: CASSWGHEATNEKLFF
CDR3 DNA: TGTGCCAGTAGTTGGGGACATGAAGCAACTAATGAAAAACTGTTTTTT

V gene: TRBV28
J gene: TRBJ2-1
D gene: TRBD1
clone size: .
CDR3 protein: CASNHRGTNEQFF
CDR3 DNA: TGTGCCAGCAACCACAGGGGAACCAATGAGCAGTTCTTC

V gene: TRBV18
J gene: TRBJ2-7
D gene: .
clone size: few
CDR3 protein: CASSPSALSSYEQYF
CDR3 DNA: TGTGCCAGCTCACCATCGGCATTAAGCTCCTACGAGCAGTACTTC

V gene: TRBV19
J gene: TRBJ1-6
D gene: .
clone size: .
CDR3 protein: CASTLTVSSYNSPLHF
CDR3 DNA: TGTGCCAGTACCCTAACCGTGAGCTCCTATAATTCACCCCTCCACTTT

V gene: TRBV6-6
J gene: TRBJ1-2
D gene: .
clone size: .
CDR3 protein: CASESGDYGYTF
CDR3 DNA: TGTGCCAGTGAATCTGGAGACTATGGCTACACCTTC

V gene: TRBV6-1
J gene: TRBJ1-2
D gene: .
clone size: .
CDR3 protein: CASNLPGRGYTF
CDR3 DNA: TGTGCCAGCAATCTTCCGGGCCGAGGCTACACCTTC

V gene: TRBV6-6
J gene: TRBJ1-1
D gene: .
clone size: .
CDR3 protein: CASSLQKDTEAFF
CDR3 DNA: TGTGCCAGCAGTCTCCAGAAGGACACTGAAGCTTTCTTT

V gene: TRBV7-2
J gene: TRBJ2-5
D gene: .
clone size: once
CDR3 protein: CASSFSPQSLETQYF
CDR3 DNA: TGTGCCAGCAGCTTTAGCCCCCAGTCCCTAGAGACCCAGTACTTC

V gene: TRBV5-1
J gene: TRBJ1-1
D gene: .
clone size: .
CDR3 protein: CASSFGEETEAFF
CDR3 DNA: TGCGCCAGCAGCTTTGGCGAGGAGACTGAAGCTTTCTTT

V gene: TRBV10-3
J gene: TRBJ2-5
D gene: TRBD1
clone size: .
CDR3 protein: CAISEGTGGGQETQYF
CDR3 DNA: TGTGCCATCAGTGAGGGGACAGGGGGAGGCCAAGAGACCCAGTACTTC

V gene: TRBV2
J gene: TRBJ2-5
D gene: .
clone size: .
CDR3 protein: CASSARQLQETQYF
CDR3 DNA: TGTGCCAGCAGTGCGCGGCAGCTCCAAGAGACCCAGTACTTC

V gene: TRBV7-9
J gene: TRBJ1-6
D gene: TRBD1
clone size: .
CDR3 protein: CASSLNRGGSPLHF
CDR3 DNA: TGTGCCAGCAGCTTAAACAGGGGAGGCTCACCCCTCCACTTT

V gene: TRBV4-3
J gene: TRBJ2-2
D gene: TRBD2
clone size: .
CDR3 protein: CASSQGLAGSSNTGELFF
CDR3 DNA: TGCGCCAGCAGCCAAGGGCTAGCGGGGAGCTCGAACACCGGGGAGCTGTTTTTT

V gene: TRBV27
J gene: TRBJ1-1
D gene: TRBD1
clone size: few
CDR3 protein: CASTWTGGNTEAFF
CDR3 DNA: TGTGCCAGCACCTGGACAGGGGGGAACACTGAAGCTTTCTTT

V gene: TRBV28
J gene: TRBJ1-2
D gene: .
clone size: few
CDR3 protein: CASSLSGRGREGYTF
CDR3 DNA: TGTGCCAGCAGTTTATCGGGCAGGGGCCGGGAAGGCTACACCTTC

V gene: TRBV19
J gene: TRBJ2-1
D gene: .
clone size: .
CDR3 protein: CARGPNEQFF
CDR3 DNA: TGTGCCAGGGGGCCCAATGAGCAGTTCTTC

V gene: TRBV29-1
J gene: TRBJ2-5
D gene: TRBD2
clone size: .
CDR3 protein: CSAHYLAEQETQYF
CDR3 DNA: TGCAGCGCCCATTACCTAGCGGAGCAAGAGACCCAGTACTTC

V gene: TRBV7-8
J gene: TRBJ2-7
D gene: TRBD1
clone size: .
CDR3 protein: CASSVRQGAHEQYF
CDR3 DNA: TGTGCCAGCAGCGTTAGACAGGGGGCCCACGAGCAGTACTTC

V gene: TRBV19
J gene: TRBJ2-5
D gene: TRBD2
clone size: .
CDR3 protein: CASSIQTSGGQTQYF
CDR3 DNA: TGTGCCAGTAGTATCCAGACTAGCGGGGGTCAAACCCAGTACTTC

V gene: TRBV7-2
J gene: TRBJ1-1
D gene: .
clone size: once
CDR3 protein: CASSLVSLTEAFF
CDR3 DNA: TGTGCCAGCAGCTTAGTAAGTCTTACTGAAGCTTTCTTT

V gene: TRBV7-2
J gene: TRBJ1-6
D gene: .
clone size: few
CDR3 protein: CASSPTDGGSPLHF
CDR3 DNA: TGTGCCAGCAGCCCGACAGATGGGGGTTCACCCCTCCACTTT

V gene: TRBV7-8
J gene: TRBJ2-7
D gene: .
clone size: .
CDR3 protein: CASSYLETYEQYF
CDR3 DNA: TGTGCCAGCAGCTATCTTGAGACCTACGAGCAGTACTTC

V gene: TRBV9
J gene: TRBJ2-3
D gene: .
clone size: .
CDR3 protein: CASSVVGNTPQYF
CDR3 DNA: TGTGCCAGCAGCGTAGTGGGCAATACTCCGCAGTATTTT

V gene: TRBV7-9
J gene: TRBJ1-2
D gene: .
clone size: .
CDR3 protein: CASSAGPPYGYTF
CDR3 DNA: TGTGCCAGCAGTGCGGGACCACCCTATGGCTACACCTTC

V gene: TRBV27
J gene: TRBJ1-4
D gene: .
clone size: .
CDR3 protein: CASSSTPYRQPTNEKLFF
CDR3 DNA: TGTGCCAGCAGTTCCACGCCATACCGTCAGCCAACTAATGAAAAACTGTTTTTT

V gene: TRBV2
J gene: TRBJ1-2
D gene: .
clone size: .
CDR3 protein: CASRDILVTYGYTF
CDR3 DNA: TGTGCCAGCAGGGACATCCTAGTGACCTATGGCTACACCTTC

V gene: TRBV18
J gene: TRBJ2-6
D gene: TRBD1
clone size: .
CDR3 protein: CASSPRRQGGGANVLTF
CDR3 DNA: TGTGCCAGCTCACCCCGACGACAGGGTGGGGGGGCCAACGTCCTGACTTTC

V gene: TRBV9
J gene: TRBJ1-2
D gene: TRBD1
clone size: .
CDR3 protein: CASTPRSQGGYGYTF
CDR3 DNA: TGTGCCAGCACCCCGAGGAGCCAGGGGGGATATGGCTACACCTTC

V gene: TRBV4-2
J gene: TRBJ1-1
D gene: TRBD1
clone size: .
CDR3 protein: CASSVQYRGGDTEAFF
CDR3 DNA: TGTGCCAGCAGCGTCCAGTACAGGGGAGGGGACACTGAAGCTTTCTTT

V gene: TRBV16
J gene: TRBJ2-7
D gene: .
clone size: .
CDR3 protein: CASSRTGLKGHEQYF
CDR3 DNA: TGTGCCAGCAGCCGCACCGGCCTTAAGGGGCACGAGCAGTACTTC

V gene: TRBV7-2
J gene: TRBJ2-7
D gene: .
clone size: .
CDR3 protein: CASSLGSPGGSYEQYF
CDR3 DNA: TGTGCCAGCAGCTTAGGATCCCCCGGAGGGTCCTACGAGCAGTACTTC

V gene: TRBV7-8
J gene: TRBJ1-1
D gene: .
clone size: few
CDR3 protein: CASSLSLTANTEAFF
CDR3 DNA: TGTGCCAGCAGCTTAAGTCTGACAGCGAACACTGAAGCTTTCTTT

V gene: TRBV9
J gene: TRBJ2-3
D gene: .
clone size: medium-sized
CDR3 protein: CASSPTTSTDTQYF
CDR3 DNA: TGTGCCAGCAGTCCCACAACTAGCACAGATACGCAGTATTTT

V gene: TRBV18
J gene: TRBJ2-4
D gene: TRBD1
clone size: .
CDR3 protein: CASSPLTGDKNIQYF
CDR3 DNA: TGTGCCAGCTCACCCCTGACAGGGGACAAAAACATTCAGTACTTC

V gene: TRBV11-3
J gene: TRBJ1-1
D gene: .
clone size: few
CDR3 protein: CASSISGQGNTEAFF
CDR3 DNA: TGTGCCAGCAGCATCTCCGGACAAGGGAACACTGAAGCTTTCTTT

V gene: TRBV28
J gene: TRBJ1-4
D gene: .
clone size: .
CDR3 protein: CASSSQGTNEKLFF
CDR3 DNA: TGTGCCAGCAGTTCACAGGGTACTAATGAAAAACTGTTTTTT

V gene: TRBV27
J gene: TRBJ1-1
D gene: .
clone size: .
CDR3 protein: CASSLKGTNTEAFF
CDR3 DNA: TGTGCCAGCAGTTTAAAGGGGACGAACACTGAAGCTTTCTTT

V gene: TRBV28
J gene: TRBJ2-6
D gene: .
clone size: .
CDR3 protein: CASSFGGSTGANVLTF
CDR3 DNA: TGTGCCAGCTCCTTTGGGGGCTCTACTGGGGCCAACGTCCTGACTTTC

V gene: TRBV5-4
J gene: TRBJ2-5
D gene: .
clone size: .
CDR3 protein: CASSLGGIETQYF
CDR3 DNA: TGTGCCAGCAGCTTAGGGGGGATAGAGACCCAGTACTTC

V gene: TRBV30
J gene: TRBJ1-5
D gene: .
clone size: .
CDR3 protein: CAWSVAANQPQHF
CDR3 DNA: TGTGCCTGGAGTGTTGCCGCGAATCAGCCCCAGCATTTT

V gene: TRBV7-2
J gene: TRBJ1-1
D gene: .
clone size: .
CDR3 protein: CASSLALSRGEAFF
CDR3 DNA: TGTGCCAGCAGCTTAGCGCTATCTCGCGGGGAAGCTTTCTTT

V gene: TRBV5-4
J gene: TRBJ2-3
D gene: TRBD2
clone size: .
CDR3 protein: CASSRTSGERLDTQYF
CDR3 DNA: TGTGCCAGCAGCCGGACTAGCGGGGAGCGCTTGGATACGCAGTATTTT

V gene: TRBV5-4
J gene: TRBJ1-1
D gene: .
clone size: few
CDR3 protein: CASSWGAGNTEAFF
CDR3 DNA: TGTGCCAGCAGCTGGGGGGCAGGGAACACTGAAGCTTTCTTT

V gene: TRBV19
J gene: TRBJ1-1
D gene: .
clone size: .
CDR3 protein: CASSPGYNTEAFF
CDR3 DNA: TGTGCCAGTAGCCCAGGGTATAACACTGAAGCTTTCTTT

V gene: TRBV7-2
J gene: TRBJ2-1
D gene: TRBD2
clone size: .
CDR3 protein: CASSLAPLAGGSEQFF
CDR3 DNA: TGTGCCAGCAGCTTAGCGCCGCTAGCGGGGGGGAGTGAGCAGTTCTTC

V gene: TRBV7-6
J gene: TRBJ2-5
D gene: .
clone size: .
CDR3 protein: CASSPVGGTGQETQYF
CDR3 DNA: TGTGCCAGCAGCCCAGTCGGAGGGACGGGACAAGAGACCCAGTACTTC

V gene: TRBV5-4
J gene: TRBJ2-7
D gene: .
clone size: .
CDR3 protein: CASSSRWDLRNEQYF
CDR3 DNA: TGTGCCAGCAGCTCGCGATGGGACCTTCGAAACGAGCAGTACTTC

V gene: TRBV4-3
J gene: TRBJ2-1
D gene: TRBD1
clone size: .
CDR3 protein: CASSQDGAGGRNEQFF
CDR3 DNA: TGCGCCAGCAGCCAAGACGGCGCAGGGGGCAGGAATGAGCAGTTCTTC

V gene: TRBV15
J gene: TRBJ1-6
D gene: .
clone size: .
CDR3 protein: CATRGYSGSPLHF
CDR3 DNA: TGTGCCACTAGGGGGTATAGTGGGTCACCCCTCCACTTT

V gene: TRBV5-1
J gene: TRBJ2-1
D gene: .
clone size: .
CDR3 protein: CASSSGLISSYNEQFF
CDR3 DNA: TGCGCCAGCAGCTCGGGACTGATCTCCTCCTACAATGAGCAGTTCTTC

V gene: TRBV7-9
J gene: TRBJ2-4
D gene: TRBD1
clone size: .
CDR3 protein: CASSSQTGPLGIQYF
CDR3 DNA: TGTGCCAGCAGTTCACAGACAGGGCCCCTCGGGATTCAGTACTTC

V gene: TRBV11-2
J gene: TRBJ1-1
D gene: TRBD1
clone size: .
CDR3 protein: CASSLTGGGTEAFF
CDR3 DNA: TGTGCCAGCAGCTTAACAGGGGGCGGCACTGAAGCTTTCTTT

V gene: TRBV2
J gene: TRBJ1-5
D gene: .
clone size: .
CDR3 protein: CASSGQGVSNQPQHF
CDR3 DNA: TGTGCCAGCAGTGGGCAAGGGGTGAGCAATCAGCCCCAGCATTTT

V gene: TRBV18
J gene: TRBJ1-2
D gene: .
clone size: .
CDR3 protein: CASSPDLGGADYGYTF
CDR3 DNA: TGTGCCAGCTCACCCGACCTTGGGGGAGCGGACTATGGCTACACCTTC